This TCR beta chain was documented in a study of PD-1 blockade in mismatch repair-deficient tumors (dated by TCRdb to the late 2010s). Describing the broader study: The trial enrolled 65 to 100 consecutive patients with roughly 11 mismatch repair-deficient cancer types between September 2013 and September 2016, all previously treated and progressing. Tumor-associated T cell clones in the peripheral blood of patients responding to PD-1 blockade were tracked using deep sequencing of TCR CDR3 regions. Here is what the overall study found, with its caveats: Tumor-resident clones, often undetectable in blood before treatment, expanded rapidly after pembrolizumab and then contracted, generally before radiologic responses.

The method behind the library was the immunoSEQ multiplex PCR assay. Not all clones reach the TCRdb copy of this immuneACCESS table, which keeps in-frame sequences only. Checked studies attribute under half of the gap to unresolved V genes and leave the rest unexplained. In all, the sample holds about 68,000 clones, and roughly 80% of those were seen once. About 5% of the sample comes from the top ten. For every enrolled patient, mismatch repair deficiency was confirmed by either polymerase chain reaction or immunohistochemistry. TCR sequencing was carried out for three patients who responded to pembrolizumab therapy. The phase II trial prospectively tested pembrolizumab PD-1 blockade in advanced mismatch repair-deficient cancers regardless of tissue of origin. Peripheral blood T cell samples were collected serially, before PD-1 blockade began and at several time points afterward. Blood sampling time points were reported as weeks after the first dose of pembrolizumab.

The CDR3 holds 14 amino acids from the cysteine to the phenylalanine. Only the CDR3 DNA stays, 42 bases, in frame from base 1. CDR1 and CDR2 (MNHNS, SASEGT) derive from the germline V gene. Trimming removed 5 bases from V and 7 bases from J, leaving 17 bases between the germline ends. This clone occurred a few times. Its binding antigen is unknown. No base qualities exist here, and no much larger clone lies one base off it. The V gene is TRBV6-1 and the J gene is TRBJ1-2; the D gene is possibly TRBD1, with 5 bases matching. This TCR was recovered from an adult with mismatch repair-deficient cancer. Sequenced here: peripheral blood, sampled 2 weeks after starting pembrolizumab. The nucleotides are TGTGCCAGCAGTCGACAGAGCTCATCGGGTGGCTACACCTTC. Translated, this gives CASSRQSSSGGYTF.